Presented here are 15 T cell receptor beta chains from one specimen sequenced in a study of vaccination and CD4 T cells after COVID-19. Treatment of the sample: approximately nine-day PBMC culture with coronavirus spike peptide pools or control peptides (ViraFEST assay). Sequence data for DNA of cultured CD4+ T cells were generated by the Oncomine TCR Beta short-read assay. TCRdb itself ran the PCR reads through MiXCR, one entry per CDR3 protein. Seen here are 9,500 to 11,000 distinct CDR3 sequences, about three quarters observed once, and the top ten hold roughly 13%. No antigen has been identified for these receptors. Material for sequencing was CD4+ T cells from blood, cultured in vitro. The receptors shown here come from a human donor who had recovered from COVID-19.

The chain couples TRBV11-2 to TRBJ2-7; 8 nucleotides agree with TRBD2. The germline V gene has CDR1 SGHAT and CDR2 FQNNGV. Trimming took 5 bases from V and 7 from J; bases not matched to a gene: 13. This CDR3 has 15 residues. CDR3 protein: CASSPEVGRASEQYF. The CDR3 coding sequence is TGTGCCAGCAGCCCAGAGGTCGGGAGGGCCTCGGAGCAGTACTTC. Looking up the rest from reference TRBV11-2 and TRBJ2-7 gives the full variable domain: EAGVAQSPRYKIIEKRQSVAFWCNPISGHATLYWYQQILGQGPKLLIQFQNNGVVDDSQLPKDRFSAERLKGVDSTLKIQPAKLEDSAVYLCASSPEVGRASEQYFGPGTRLTVT.

This clonotype came up a few times. This chain uses TRBV4-2 with TRBJ1-2, with 7 bases matching TRBD1. This CDR3 has 18 residues. Looked up from germline, CDR1 is LGHNA and CDR2 is YNFKEQ. Trimming took 0 bases from V and 6 from J; bases not matched to a gene: 16. The CDR3 coding sequence is TGTGCCAGCAGCCAAGACGCGGCAGGGGGGCGCCCCTGGGATGGCTACACCTTC. Protein: CASSQDAAGGRPWDGYTF.

The rearrangement joins TRBV7-9 to TRBJ1-5, with D possibly matching TRBD1 (6 bases). Germline values: CDR1 SEHNR, CDR2 FQNEAQ (reference sequence). The CDR3 contains 15 residues. Trimming cost V 3 bases and J 6 bases, with 15 bases left between them. The CDR3 nucleotides are TGTGCCAGCAGCTTTCAGGGGAGGGTGGGTCAGCCCCAGCATTTT. Its translation is CASSFQGRVGQPQHF.

V is TRBV20-1 and J is TRBJ1-5; TRBD1 aligns across 8 bases. Germline CDR1 is DFQATT and CDR2 is SNEGSKA (reference sequence). With V trimmed by 5 bases and J by 0 bases, 12 bases remained unmatched. This CDR3 has 17 amino acids. CDR3 in amino acids: CSAPRDRGINSNQPQHF. The CDR3 coding sequence is TGCAGTGCTCCTCGAGACAGGGGAATAAATAGCAATCAGCCCCAGCATTTT.

V is TRBV6-5 and J is TRBJ1-1; D ambiguous. Trimming stripped 2 bases from V and 8 bases from J, with 6 bases between. The CDR3 is 11 residues long. Germline-derived CDR1 and CDR2 are MNHEY and SVGAGI. CDR3 loop: CASSYKGEAFF. As DNA, the CDR3 is TGTGCCAGCAGTTACAAGGGAGAAGCTTTCTTT.

Only a few counts were recorded for this clonotype. V gene TRBV20-1 combines with J gene TRBJ1-6; tentative D call: TRBD1 (5 bases). CDR3 length: 12 amino acids. Germline V lookup: CDR1 DFQATT, CDR2 SNEGSKA (reference sequence). V dropped 5 bases and J dropped 8 bases, with 10 bases sitting between them. The CDR3 bases are TGCAGTGCTGGCAGGGTGGATTCACCCCTCCACTTT. Translated, it gives CSAGRVDSPLHF.

The chain links TRBV7-9 to TRBJ2-5, with D perhaps matching TRBD1 (6 bases). Trimming took 5 bases from V and 5 from J, leaving 12 bases between them. Germline V gene sequence: CDR1 SEHNR, CDR2 FQNEAQ (reference sequence). The CDR3 length is 13 residues. The DNA for the CDR3 is TGTGCCAGCAGCAGGGACACCCGGGAGACCCAGTACTTC. Protein: CASSRDTRETQYF.

The V call is TRBV20-1, the J call TRBJ1-2; D gene unclear. The CDR3 loop spans 10 amino acids. The V end lost 7 bases, the J end lost 7 bases, and 10 bases lay between the germline ends. The germline V gene has CDR1 DFQATT and CDR2 SNEGSKA (reference sequence). This chain's CDR3 is CSVIRAGYTF. As DNA, the CDR3 is TGCAGTGTTATACGGGCTGGCTACACCTTC.

This clonotype was counted between two and nine times. The genes are TRBV20-1 and TRBJ1-2; perhaps TRBD1 as D (6 bases). The ends were cut back, 1 base at V and 0 bases at J, with 12 bases in the middle. CDR1 and CDR2 (germline): DFQATT, SNEGSKA (reference sequence). The CDR3 is 15 amino acids. The CDR3 DNA reads TGCAGTGCTAGAGGACAGGATGAAACTAACTATGGCTACACCTTC. Translating it yields CSARGQDETNYGYTF.

V is TRBV5-1 and J is TRBJ2-7; tentatively, D is TRBD1 (7 bases). Trimming took off 4 bases at V and 6 bases at J, with 14 bases between the two ends. The CDR3 is 13 amino acids. From germline, CDR1 is SGHRS and CDR2 YFSETQ. CDR3 loop: CASSRRQGGEQYF. The DNA for the CDR3 is TGCGCCAGCAGCCGGAGACAGGGAGGCGAGCAGTACTTC.

V usage is TRBV7-2 and J usage is TRBJ2-7; possibly TRBD1 or TRBD2 for D (6 bases each). Trimming took 5 bases from V and 3 from J, leaving 26 bases between them. This CDR3 is 18 amino acids long. Germline V gene sequence: CDR1 SGHTA, CDR2 FQGNSA. In DNA form, the CDR3 reads TGTGCCAGCAGCCCCCTCGCCTGGTCCCATGCGGGACACTACGAGCAGTACTTC. The encoded protein is CASSPLAWSHAGHYEQYF.

This chain uses TRBV6-1 with TRBJ1-6; D may be TRBD1 (5 bases). CDR1 and CDR2 (germline): MNHNS, SASEGT. V was clipped by 1 base and J by 5 bases, with 15 bases between them. The CDR3 is 17 residues long. The CDR3 coding sequence is TGTGCCAGCAGTGAAGAAGGTGGGGCAGCGGATAATTCACCCCTCCACTTT. This sequence encodes CASSEEGGAADNSPLHF.

This clonotype is large. The chain carries TRBV20-1 and TRBJ1-5, with TRBD1 identical over 8 bases. V shed 0 bases and J 11 bases; nucleotides not matched to a gene: 9. This CDR3 has 14 residues. Germline loops: CDR1 DFQATT, CDR2 SNEGSKA (reference sequence). The DNA of the CDR3 is TGCAGTGCTAGAGAGAACAGGGGGAAGTTAGCCCAGCATTTT. It yields the protein CSARENRGKLAQHF.

The chain is built from TRBV20-1 and TRBJ2-4; no reliable D call. V was shortened by 3 bases and J by 16 bases, with 16 bases between the two germline ends. From germline, CDR1 is DFQATT and CDR2 SNEGSKA (reference sequence). The CDR3 is 11 amino acids. The CDR3, as DNA: TGCAGTGCTAGTGATGGTAGCCGGGCCTACTTC. It translates to CSASDGSRAYF.

The chain uses TRBV6-2 or TRBV6-3 and TRBJ1-5; D is unclear. The ends were cut back, 7 bases at V and 4 bases at J, with 14 bases in the middle. This CDR3 is 14 amino acids long. The germline V gene has CDR1 MNHEY and CDR2 SVGEGT. The chain's CDR3 is CASTKDGLNQPQHF. DNA of the CDR3: TGTGCCAGCACCAAGGACGGCCTTAATCAGCCCCAGCATTTT.